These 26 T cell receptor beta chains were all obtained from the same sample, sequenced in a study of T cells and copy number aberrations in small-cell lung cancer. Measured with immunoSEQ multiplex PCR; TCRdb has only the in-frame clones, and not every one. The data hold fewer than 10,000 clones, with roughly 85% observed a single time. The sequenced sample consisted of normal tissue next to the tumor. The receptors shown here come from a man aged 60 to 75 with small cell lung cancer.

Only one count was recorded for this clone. This chain's CDR3 is CASSQAGTRVVEQYF. The CDR3 bases are TGTGCCAGCTCCCAGGCCGGGACTAGAGTTGTCGAGCAGTACTTC. The chain carries TRBV18 and TRBJ2-7; 8 positions agree with TRBD2. This CDR3 contains 15 residues. The V gene end was trimmed by 6 bases and the J gene end by 6 bases; junction bases not matched to a gene: 13. Germline values: CDR1 KGHSH, CDR2 LQKENI.

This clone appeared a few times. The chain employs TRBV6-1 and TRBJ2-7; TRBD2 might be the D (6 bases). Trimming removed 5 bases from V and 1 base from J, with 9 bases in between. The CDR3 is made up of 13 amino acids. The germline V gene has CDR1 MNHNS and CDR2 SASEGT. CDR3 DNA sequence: TGTGCCAGCAGTCCGGGACTTTCCTACGAGCAGTACTTC. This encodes CASSPGLSYEQYF.

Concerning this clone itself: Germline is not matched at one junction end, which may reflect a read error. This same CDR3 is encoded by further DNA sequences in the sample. DNA of the CDR3: TGTGCCAGCAGCCAAGGGGGCGCGAGATCGCAAAACACTGAAGCTTTCTTT. Encoded protein: CASSQGGARSQNTEAFF. The V and J genes are TRBV5-1 and TRBJ1-1; 7 positions match TRBD1. The CDR3 runs to 17 residues. Germline V gene lookup returns CDR1 SGHRS and CDR2 YFSETQ. Drawing the rest from reference TRBV5-1 and TRBJ1-1, the complete variable domain is KAGVTQTPRYLIKTRGQQVTLSCSPISGHRSVSWYQQTPGQGLQFLFEYFSETQRNKGNFPGRFSGRQFSNSRSEMNVSTLELGDSALYLCASSQGGARSQNTEAFFGQGTRLTVV.

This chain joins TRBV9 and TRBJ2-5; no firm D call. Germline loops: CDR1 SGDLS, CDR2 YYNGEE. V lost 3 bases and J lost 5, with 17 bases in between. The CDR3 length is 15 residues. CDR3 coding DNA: TGTGCCAGCAGCGCTTCCGAAAAGTCCATGGAGACCCAGTACTTC. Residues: CASSASEKSMETQYF.

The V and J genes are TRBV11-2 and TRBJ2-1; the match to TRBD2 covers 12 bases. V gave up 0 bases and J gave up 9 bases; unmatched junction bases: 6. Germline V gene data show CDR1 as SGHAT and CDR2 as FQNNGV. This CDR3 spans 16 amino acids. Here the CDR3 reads CASSLDKRLAGVEQFF. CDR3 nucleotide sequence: TGTGCCAGCAGCTTAGATAAACGACTAGCGGGAGTTGAGCAGTTCTTC.

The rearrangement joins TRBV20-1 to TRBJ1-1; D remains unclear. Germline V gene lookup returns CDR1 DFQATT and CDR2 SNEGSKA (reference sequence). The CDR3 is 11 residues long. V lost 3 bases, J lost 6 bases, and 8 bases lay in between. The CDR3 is CSASAVSEAFF. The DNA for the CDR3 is TGCAGTGCTAGTGCGGTCTCTGAAGCTTTCTTT.

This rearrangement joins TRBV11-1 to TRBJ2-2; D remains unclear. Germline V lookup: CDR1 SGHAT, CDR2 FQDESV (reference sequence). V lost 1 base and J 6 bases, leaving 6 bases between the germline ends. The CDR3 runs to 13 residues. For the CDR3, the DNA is TGTGCCAGCAGCTTAGGCTACTCCGGGGAGCTGTTTTTT. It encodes CASSLGYSGELFF.

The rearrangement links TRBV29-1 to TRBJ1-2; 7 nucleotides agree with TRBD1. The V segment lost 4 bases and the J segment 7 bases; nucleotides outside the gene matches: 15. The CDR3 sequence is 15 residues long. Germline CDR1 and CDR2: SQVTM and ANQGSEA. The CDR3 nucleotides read TGCAGCGTTGGTGGGGGGGGAACAGGGGTCGGTGGCTACACCTTC. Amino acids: CSVGGGGTGVGGYTF.

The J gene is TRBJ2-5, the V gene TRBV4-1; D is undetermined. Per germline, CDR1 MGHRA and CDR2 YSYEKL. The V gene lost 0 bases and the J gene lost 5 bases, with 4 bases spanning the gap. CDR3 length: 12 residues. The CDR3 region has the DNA TGCGCCAGCAGCCAAGACTCGGAGACCCAGTACTTC. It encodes CASSQDSETQYF.

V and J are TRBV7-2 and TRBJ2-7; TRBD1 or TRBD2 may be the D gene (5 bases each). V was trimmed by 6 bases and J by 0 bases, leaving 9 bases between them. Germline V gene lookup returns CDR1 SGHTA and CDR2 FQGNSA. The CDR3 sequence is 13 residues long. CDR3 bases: TGTGCCAGCAGGAGGGACCCCTCCTACGAGCAGTACTTC. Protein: CASRRDPSYEQYF.

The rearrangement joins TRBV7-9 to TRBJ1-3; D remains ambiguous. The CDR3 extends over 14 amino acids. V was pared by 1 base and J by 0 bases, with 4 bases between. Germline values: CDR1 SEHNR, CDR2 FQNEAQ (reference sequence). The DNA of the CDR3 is TGTGCCAGCAGCTTAGACAGCTCTGGAAACACCATATATTTT. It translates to CASSLDSSGNTIYF.

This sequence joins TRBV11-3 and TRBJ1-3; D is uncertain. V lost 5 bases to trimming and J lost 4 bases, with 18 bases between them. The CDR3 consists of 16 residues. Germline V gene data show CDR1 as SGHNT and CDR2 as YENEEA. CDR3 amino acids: CASSRERNLKGNTIYF. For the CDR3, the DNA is TGTGCCAGCAGCCGGGAGCGCAACCTGAAGGGAAACACCATATATTTT.

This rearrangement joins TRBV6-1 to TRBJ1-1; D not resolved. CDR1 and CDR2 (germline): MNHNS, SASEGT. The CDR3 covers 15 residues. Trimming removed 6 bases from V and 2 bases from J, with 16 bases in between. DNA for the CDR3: TGTGCCAGCAGGGACCCTGGCGGGCTCAACACTGAAGCTTTCTTT. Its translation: CASRDPGGLNTEAFF.

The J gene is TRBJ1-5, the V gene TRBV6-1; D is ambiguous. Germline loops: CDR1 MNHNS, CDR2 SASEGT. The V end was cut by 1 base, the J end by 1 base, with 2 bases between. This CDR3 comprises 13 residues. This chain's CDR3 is CASSEGSNQPQHF. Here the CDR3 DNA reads TGTGCCAGCAGTGAAGGAAGCAATCAGCCCCAGCATTTT.

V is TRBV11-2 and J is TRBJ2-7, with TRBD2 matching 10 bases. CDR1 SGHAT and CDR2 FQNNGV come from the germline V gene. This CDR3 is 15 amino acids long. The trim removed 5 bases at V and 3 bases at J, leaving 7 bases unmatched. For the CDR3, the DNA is TGTGCCAGCAGCCCAACTAGCGGGACCCTCTACGAGCAGTACTTC. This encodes CASSPTSGTLYEQYF.

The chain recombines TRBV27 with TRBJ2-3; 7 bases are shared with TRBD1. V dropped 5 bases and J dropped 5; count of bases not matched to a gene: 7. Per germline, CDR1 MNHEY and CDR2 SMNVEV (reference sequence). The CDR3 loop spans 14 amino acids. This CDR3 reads CASSRKGAGDTQYF. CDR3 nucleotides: TGTGCCAGCAGTAGAAAGGGGGCGGGAGATACGCAGTATTTT.

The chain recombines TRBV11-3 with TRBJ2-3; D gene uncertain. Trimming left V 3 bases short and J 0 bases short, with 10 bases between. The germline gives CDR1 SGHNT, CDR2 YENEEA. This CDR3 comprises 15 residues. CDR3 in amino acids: CASSFLDSSTDTQYF. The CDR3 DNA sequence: TGTGCCAGCAGCTTTTTAGATTCTAGCACAGATACGCAGTATTTT.

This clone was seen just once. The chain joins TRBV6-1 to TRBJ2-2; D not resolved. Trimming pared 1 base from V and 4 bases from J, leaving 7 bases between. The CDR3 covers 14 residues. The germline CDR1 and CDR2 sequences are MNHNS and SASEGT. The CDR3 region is CASSEVWGTGELFF. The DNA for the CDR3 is TGTGCCAGCAGTGAAGTATGGGGCACCGGGGAGCTGTTTTTT.

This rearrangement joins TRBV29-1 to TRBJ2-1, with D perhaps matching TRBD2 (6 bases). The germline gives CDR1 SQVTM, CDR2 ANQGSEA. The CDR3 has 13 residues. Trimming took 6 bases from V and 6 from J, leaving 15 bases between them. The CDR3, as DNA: TGCAGCGTGGAGGGAGGCGGACTCAATGAGCAGTTCTTC. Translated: CSVEGGGLNEQFF.

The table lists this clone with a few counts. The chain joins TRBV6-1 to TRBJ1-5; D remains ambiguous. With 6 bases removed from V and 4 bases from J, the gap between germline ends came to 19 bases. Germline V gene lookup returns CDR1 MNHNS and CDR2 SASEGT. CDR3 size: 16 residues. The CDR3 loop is CASREHKVSGNQPQHF. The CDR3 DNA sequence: TGTGCCAGCAGGGAACACAAGGTTTCGGGAAATCAGCCCCAGCATTTT.

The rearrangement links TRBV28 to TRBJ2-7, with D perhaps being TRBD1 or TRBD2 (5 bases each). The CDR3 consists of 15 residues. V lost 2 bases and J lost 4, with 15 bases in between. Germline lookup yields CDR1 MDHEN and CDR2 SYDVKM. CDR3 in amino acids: CASSLGHTGTYEQYF. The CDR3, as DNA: TGTGCCAGCAGTTTAGGCCACACGGGGACGTACGAGCAGTACTTC.

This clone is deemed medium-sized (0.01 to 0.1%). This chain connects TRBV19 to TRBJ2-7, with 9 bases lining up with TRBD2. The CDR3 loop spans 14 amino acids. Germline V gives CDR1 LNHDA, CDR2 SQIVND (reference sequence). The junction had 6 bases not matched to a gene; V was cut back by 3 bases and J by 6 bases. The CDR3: CASSISGLAPEQYF. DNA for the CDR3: TGTGCCAGTAGTATTAGTGGACTAGCGCCCGAGCAGTACTTC.

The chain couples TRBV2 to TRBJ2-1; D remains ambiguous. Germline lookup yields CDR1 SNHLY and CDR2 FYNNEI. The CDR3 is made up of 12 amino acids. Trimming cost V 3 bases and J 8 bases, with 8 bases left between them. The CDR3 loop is CASSEGGDEQFF. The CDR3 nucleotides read TGTGCCAGCAGTGAGGGTGGGGATGAGCAGTTCTTC.

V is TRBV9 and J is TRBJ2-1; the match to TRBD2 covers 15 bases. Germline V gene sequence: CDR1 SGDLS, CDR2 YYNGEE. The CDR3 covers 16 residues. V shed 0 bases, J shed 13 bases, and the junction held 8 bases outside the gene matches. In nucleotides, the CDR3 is TGTGCCAGCAGCGTAGATGTCGGACTAGCGGGAGGGGTACAGTTCTTC. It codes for CASSVDVGLAGGVQFF.

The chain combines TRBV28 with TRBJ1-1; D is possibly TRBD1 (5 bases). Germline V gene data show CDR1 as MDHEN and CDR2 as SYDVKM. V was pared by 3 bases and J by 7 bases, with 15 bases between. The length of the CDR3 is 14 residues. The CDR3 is CASSFIGGGNEAFF. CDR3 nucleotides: TGTGCCAGCAGTTTTATCGGGGGGGGAAATGAAGCTTTCTTT. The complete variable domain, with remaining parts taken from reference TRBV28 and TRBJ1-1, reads DVKVTQSSRYLVKRTGEKVFLECVQDMDHENMFWYRQDPGLGLRLIYFSYDVKMKEKGDIPEGYSVSREKKERFSLILESASTNQTSMYLCASSFIGGGNEAFFGQGTRLTVV.

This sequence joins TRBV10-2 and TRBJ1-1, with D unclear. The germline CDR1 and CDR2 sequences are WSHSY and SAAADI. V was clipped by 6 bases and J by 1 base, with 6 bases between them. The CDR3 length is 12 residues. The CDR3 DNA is TGCGCCAGCAGCTCAGGGAACACTGAAGCTTTCTTT. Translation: CASSSGNTEAFF.